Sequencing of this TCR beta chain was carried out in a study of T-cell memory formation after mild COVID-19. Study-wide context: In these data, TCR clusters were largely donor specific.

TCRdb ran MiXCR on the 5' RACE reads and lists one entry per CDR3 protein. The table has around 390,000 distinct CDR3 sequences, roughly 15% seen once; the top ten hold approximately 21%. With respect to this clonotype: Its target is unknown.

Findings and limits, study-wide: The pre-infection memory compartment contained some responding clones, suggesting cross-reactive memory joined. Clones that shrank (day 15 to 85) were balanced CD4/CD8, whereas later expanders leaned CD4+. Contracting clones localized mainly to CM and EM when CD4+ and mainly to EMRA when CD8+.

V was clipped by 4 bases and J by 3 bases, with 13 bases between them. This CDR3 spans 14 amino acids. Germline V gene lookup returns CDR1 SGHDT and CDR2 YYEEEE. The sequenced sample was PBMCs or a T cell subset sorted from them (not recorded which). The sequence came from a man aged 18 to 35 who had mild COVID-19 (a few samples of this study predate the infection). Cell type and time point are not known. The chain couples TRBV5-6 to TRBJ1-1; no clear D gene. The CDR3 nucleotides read TGTGCCAGCAGCACGCAACGGGCACACACTGAAGCTTTCTTT. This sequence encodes CASSTQRAHTEAFF.